A single sample gave rise to the 5 T cell receptor beta chains below, sequenced in a study of tumor T cells in aggressive B-cell lymphoma. Produced via immunoSEQ multiplex PCR; TCRdb's table is partial and in-frame only. The table has about 11,000 clones, approximately 90% seen once. The sequencing input was tumor tissue. The origin of the receptors is an adult with diffuse large B cell lymphoma.

The chain employs TRBV6-6 and TRBJ2-7; no clear D. Germline V lookup: CDR1 MNHNY, CDR2 SVGAGI (reference sequence). V lost 4 bases and J lost 3, with 7 bases in between. The CDR3 sequence is 12 residues long. The CDR3 DNA is TGTGCCAGCAGTTTGGAGAGCTACGAGCAGTACTTC. Translated: CASSLESYEQYF.

Points on this clone: One end of the junction is discordant with germline, which a read error may explain. J is TRBJ2-7 and V is TRBV14; D is unresolved. The CDR3 totals 14 residues. Germline loops: CDR1 SGHDN, CDR2 FVKESK. CDR3 residues: CASSQGSLKYGQYF. In DNA, the CDR3 is TGTGCCAGCAGCCAAGGGTCCCTTAAGTACGGGCAGTACTTC.

The chain combines TRBV7-2 with TRBJ1-2; TRBD1 agrees at 8 bases. This CDR3 has 14 residues. The junction had 5 bases not matched to a gene; V was cut back by 4 bases and J by 4 bases. Germline V gives CDR1 SGHTA, CDR2 FQGNSA. Here the CDR3 DNA reads TGTGCCAGCAGCTCGGGACAGGCCCTCTATGGCTACACCTTC. Amino acid sequence: CASSSGQALYGYTF.

The chain links TRBV7-9 to TRBJ2-4; 8 nucleotides match TRBD1. The CDR3 loop spans 15 amino acids. Germline CDR1 SEHNR, CDR2 FQNEAQ (reference sequence). V gave up 5 bases and J gave up 0 bases; unmatched junction bases: 3. The CDR3 nucleotides read TGTGCCAGCAGCGCGGGGACAGGAGCCAAAAACATTCAGTACTTC. Protein product: CASSAGTGAKNIQYF.

V usage is TRBV6-1 and J usage is TRBJ2-7, with a weak D call TRBD1 (5 bases). This CDR3 comprises 14 residues. Germline V gene sequence: CDR1 MNHNS, CDR2 SASEGT. The V and J ends lost 6 bases and 0 bases respectively, with 12 bases between them. CDR3 residues: CASSRVTSSYEQYF. In DNA, the CDR3 is TGTGCCAGCAGCAGGGTAACCTCCTCCTACGAGCAGTACTTC.